These T cell receptor beta chains were read from a single sample in a study of OX40 agonist ivuxolimab in advanced cancers. Data came from immunoSEQ multiplex PCR; TCRdb stores just in-frame clones and leaves some out. This table has roughly 68,000 clones, 70% to 90% appearing once. Sequenced here: CD4+ or CD8+ T cells sorted from blood, sampled in a trial of the OX40 agonist ivuxolimab. The source is an adult with an advanced solid tumor such as melanoma, head and neck, liver or kidney cancer. Each CDR3 is given with its conserved first and last residue.

cdr3_length j_call v_call cdr3_aa
14 TRBJ1-5 TRBV29-1 CSVEGGQANQPQHF
16 TRBJ2-1 TRBV19 CASTVGGFPSYNEQFF
15 TRBJ2-6 TRBV12-5 CASARELGGANVLTF
16 TRBJ2-5 TRBV5-7 CASSLSSAVSQETQYF
15 TRBJ1-2 TRBV5-1 CASSPGTQTNYGYTF
13 TRBJ1-1 TRBV7-2 CASSLNGGTEAFF
14 TRBJ1-4 TRBV5-1 CASSLRQGGEKLFF
14 TRBJ1-1 TRBV9 CASSLGSGVTEAFF
15 TRBJ2-1 TRBV6-1 CASSGGHSSYNEQFF
14 TRBJ2-7 TRBV18 CASSQGQVEYEQYF
15 TRBJ2-7 TRBV14 CASSLGGTGLYEQYF
15 TRBJ1-1 TRBV27 CASSFLDRANTEAFF
13 TRBJ2-1 TRBV5-4 CASSLPRQGSYFF
17 TRBJ2-3 TRBV7-7 CASSLAPGLAGDDTQYF
17 TRBJ2-1 TRBV27 CASSLLRSGRLEFEQFF
15 TRBJ2-6 TRBV11-2 CASSSDDPGANVLTF
15 TRBJ1-2 TRBV18 CASSPSGRADYGYTF
12 TRBJ1-2 TRBV5-1 CASSPDNYGYTF
15 TRBJ2-2 TRBV2 CASSERASNTGELFF
14 TRBJ2-5 TRBV19 CASSIGRGGEAQYF
15 TRBJ2-7 TRBV28 CASSFLWSGSGEQYF
14 TRBJ2-5 TRBV19 CASSPGFFLETQYF
16 TRBJ2-3 TRBV13 CASSRGLAGGGDTQYF
16 TRBJ1-2 TRBV5-4 CASSVDQGAANYGYTF
11 TRBJ1-3 TRBV10-3 CAHDSGNTIYF
15 TRBJ2-1 TRBV21-1 CASSNRAGVYNEQFF
12 TRBJ2-7 TRBV10-3 CAIRDIPDEQYF
15 TRBJ2-7 TRBV7-9 CASQTGGTSAYEQYF
15 TRBJ1-6 TRBV15 CATSRRPGPNSPLHF
13 TRBJ1-3 TRBV19 CASSQQVGNTIYF
15 TRBJ1-2 TRBV4-3 CASSQNRGPNYGYTF
16 TRBJ1-3 TRBV5-6 CASKASRDSLGNTIYF
13 TRBJ1-2 TRBV7-2 CASSFRTGDGYTF
13 TRBJ1-5 TRBV6-5 CASSDRTQMPQHF
15 TRBJ2-1 TRBV19 CASSIPAGAYNEQFF